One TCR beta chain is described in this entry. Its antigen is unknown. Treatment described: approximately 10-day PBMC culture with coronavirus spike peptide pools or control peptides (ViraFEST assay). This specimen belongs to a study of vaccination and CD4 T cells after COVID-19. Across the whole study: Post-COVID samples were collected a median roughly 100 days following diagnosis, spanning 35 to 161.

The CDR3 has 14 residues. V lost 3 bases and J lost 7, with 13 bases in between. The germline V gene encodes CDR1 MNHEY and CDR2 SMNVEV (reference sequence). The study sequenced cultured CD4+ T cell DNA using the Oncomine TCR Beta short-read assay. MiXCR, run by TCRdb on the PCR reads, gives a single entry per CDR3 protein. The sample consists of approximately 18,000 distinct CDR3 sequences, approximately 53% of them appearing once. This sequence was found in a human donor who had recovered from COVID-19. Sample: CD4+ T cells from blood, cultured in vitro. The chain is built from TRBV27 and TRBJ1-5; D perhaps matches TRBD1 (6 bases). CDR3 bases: TGTGCCAGCAGTTTCAGGGGTGAGGGGCAGCCCCAGCATTTT. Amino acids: CASSFRGEGQPQHF.